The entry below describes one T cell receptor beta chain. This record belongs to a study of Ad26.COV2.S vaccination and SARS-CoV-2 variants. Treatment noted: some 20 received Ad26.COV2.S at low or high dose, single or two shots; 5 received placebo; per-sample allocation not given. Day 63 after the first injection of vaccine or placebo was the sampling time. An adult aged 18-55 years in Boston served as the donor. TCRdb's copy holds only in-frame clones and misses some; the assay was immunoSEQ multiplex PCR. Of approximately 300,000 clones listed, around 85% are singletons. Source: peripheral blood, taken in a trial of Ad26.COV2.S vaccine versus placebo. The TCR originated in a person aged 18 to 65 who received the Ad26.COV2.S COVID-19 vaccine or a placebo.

For the CDR3, the DNA is TGTGCCACCAGCAGAGATTCTATAGCGGCAGATACGCAGTATTTT. Amino acid sequence: CATSRDSIAADTQYF. The rearrangement joins TRBV15 to TRBJ2-3, with D possibly being TRBD2 (6 bases). Germline lookup yields CDR1 LNHNV and CDR2 YYDKDF (reference sequence). The CDR3 sequence is 15 residues long. Trimming pared 0 bases from V and 4 bases from J, leaving 11 bases between.